This passage covers 3 T cell receptor beta chains from one sample sequenced in a study of blood T cells in healthy people across ages (dated by TCRdb to about 2015). Library preparation was by 5' RACE. Reads for this sample came from an Illumina HiSeq 2500. A second roughly 7 to 12 cycle PCR used a sample-barcoded 5' primer and a J-beta primer mix. TCRdb reworked the public reads: Q25 trimming with fastp, MiXCR clone assembly, productive beta chains retained. Each CDR3 protein appears once, grouped with its most common genes and DNA. Within this sample are 600,000 to 800,000 distinct CDR3 sequences, with around 50% of them counted one time only. Approximately 12% of the sample comes from the top ten. Sequenced input: blood. The receptor source for this set is a woman at least 80 years old in good health.

The V gene is TRBV29-1, the J gene TRBJ2-3; 11 bases map to TRBD2. V lost 1 base, J lost 6 bases, and 9 bases stayed unmatched. There are 16 residues in the CDR3. Germline V gene lookup returns CDR1 SQVTM and CDR2 ANQGSEA. For the CDR3, the DNA is TGCAGCGTTGAAGGGGGATCTAGCGGGAGGTATGATACGCAGTATTTT. This translates into CSVEGGSSGRYDTQYF.

This clonotype appeared a single time. The chain employs TRBV28 and TRBJ1-1; D gene ambiguous. Germline V gene lookup returns CDR1 MDHEN and CDR2 SYDVKM. Trimming removed 3 bases from V and 0 bases from J, with 8 bases in between. The CDR3 is made up of 14 amino acids. The CDR3 coding sequence is TGTGCCAGCAGTTTTCGCAGATTGAACACTGAAGCTTTCTTT. It yields the protein CASSFRRLNTEAFF.

In the case of this clonotype: A much larger clone lies one base from this, so it may be a read error. The chain couples TRBV7-2 to TRBJ2-5, with a tentative D call TRBD2 (6 bases). The CDR3 contains 14 residues. V lost 5 bases, J lost 9 bases, and 19 bases lay in between. Per germline, CDR1 SGHTA and CDR2 FQGNSA. CDR3 sequence reads: CASSLVGFGEAQYF. CDR3 nucleotides: TGTGCCAGCAGCCTTGTGGGGTTCGGGGAGGCCCAGTACTTC. Supplemented by reference TRBV7-2 and TRBJ2-5, the full variable domain reads GAGVSQSPSNKVTEKGKDVELRCDPISGHTALYWYRQSLGQGLEFLIYFQGNSAPDKSGLPSDRFSAERTGGSVSTLTIQRTQQEDSAVYLCASSLVGFGEAQYFGPGTRLLVL.